These T cell receptor beta chains were read from a single sample in a study of post-analysis software for immune sequencing data. TCRdb reanalysed the PCR reads using MiXCR and keeps one entry per CDR3 protein. This sample has some 890,000 distinct CDR3 sequences, with roughly 50% found just once. Material for sequencing was blood. These receptors came from a girl aged 10-17 years with multiple sclerosis. CDR3s include the opening cysteine and the closing phenylalanine or tryptophan. The order of the fields is V gene, J gene, clone size, D gene, CDR3 DNA, CDR3 protein. The D gene is left open where the match is weak. The size entry is marked missing in some rows and otherwise reads once, few, many or a size class.

v_gene: TRBV30; j_gene: TRBJ2-7; abundance: NA; d_gene: NA; CDR3nt: TGTGCCTGGAGTTCCGGACCCGGGGAGCAGTACTTC; CDR3aa: CAWSSGPGEQYF
v_gene: TRBV5-1; j_gene: TRBJ1-4; abundance: NA; d_gene: NA; CDR3nt: TGCGCCAGCAGCTTGGCCAAGGGAATCGGTGAAAAACTGTTTTTT; CDR3aa: CASSLAKGIGEKLFF
v_gene: TRBV7-3; j_gene: TRBJ2-3; abundance: NA; d_gene: NA; CDR3nt: TGTGCCAGCAGCTTACAGCGCGCTACACACGATACGCAGTATTTT; CDR3aa: CASSLQRATHDTQYF
v_gene: TRBV12-3/TRBV12-4; j_gene: TRBJ1-1; abundance: NA; d_gene: NA; CDR3nt: TGTGCCAGCAGCGACACTCTTGAAGCTTTCTTT; CDR3aa: CASSDTLEAFF
v_gene: TRBV29-1; j_gene: TRBJ1-2; abundance: NA; d_gene: TRBD1; CDR3nt: TGCAGCGTGTCGGGACAGGGGCATGGCTACACCTTC; CDR3aa: CSVSGQGHGYTF
v_gene: TRBV20-1; j_gene: TRBJ2-1; abundance: NA; d_gene: TRBD2; CDR3nt: TGCAGTGCCACCTTGACTAGCGGGAGCCTGAGCTCCTACAATGAGCAGTTCTTC; CDR3aa: CSATLTSGSLSSYNEQFF
v_gene: TRBV18; j_gene: TRBJ2-1; abundance: NA; d_gene: TRBD1; CDR3nt: TGTGCCAGCTCACCACGGGACAGCGAGCAGTTCTTC; CDR3aa: CASSPRDSEQFF
v_gene: TRBV5-1; j_gene: TRBJ2-1; abundance: NA; d_gene: NA; CDR3nt: TGTGCCAGCAGCTTAATGGGGTCGGGCAATGAGCAGTTCTTC; CDR3aa: CASSLMGSGNEQFF
v_gene: TRBV3-1; j_gene: TRBJ2-3; abundance: NA; d_gene: TRBD2; CDR3nt: TGTGCCAGCAGCCAAGCGGGGGGAACAGATACGCAGTATTTT; CDR3aa: CASSQAGGTDTQYF
v_gene: TRBV20-1; j_gene: TRBJ2-7; abundance: NA; d_gene: NA; CDR3nt: TGCAGTGCTAGGTCGGCATACACCTACGAGCAGTACTTC; CDR3aa: CSARSAYTYEQYF
v_gene: TRBV20-1; j_gene: TRBJ2-7; abundance: NA; d_gene: NA; CDR3nt: TGCAGTGCTAGACTTGTAGGCTTCGGTGAGCAGTACTTC; CDR3aa: CSARLVGFGEQYF
v_gene: TRBV29-1; j_gene: TRBJ2-1; abundance: NA; d_gene: NA; CDR3nt: TGCAGCGTCCCGGGACCTTACTTGGCCGATGAGCAGTTCTTC; CDR3aa: CSVPGPYLADEQFF
v_gene: TRBV6-4; j_gene: TRBJ2-3; abundance: NA; d_gene: TRBD2; CDR3nt: TGTGCCAGCAGTGACCGAGCGGGGGGCACAGATACGCAGTATTTT; CDR3aa: CASSDRAGGTDTQYF
v_gene: TRBV6-5; j_gene: TRBJ2-7; abundance: many; d_gene: NA; CDR3nt: TGTGCCAGCAGTCCCGACAGGTTCCCCTACGAGCAGTACTTC; CDR3aa: CASSPDRFPYEQYF
v_gene: TRBV29-1; j_gene: TRBJ2-1; abundance: NA; d_gene: TRBD2; CDR3nt: TGCAGCACCGGGGAGACTAGCGGGCTCTACAATGAGCAGTTCTTC; CDR3aa: CSTGETSGLYNEQFF
v_gene: TRBV7-9; j_gene: TRBJ1-1; abundance: few; d_gene: NA; CDR3nt: TGTGCCAGCTCGTTCGGGGGCGCATCGAACACTGAAGCTTTCTTT; CDR3aa: CASSFGGASNTEAFF
v_gene: TRBV7-3; j_gene: TRBJ2-1; abundance: few; d_gene: TRBD2; CDR3nt: TGTGCCAGCAGCTCCCTAGCGGGGGGGTACAATGAGCAGTTCTTC; CDR3aa: CASSSLAGGYNEQFF
v_gene: TRBV7-2; j_gene: TRBJ1-2; abundance: NA; d_gene: TRBD1; CDR3nt: TGTGCCAGCAGCTTAGAAGGGACAGGTCGCCTGTTACGAACTGGCTACACCTTC; CDR3aa: CASSLEGTGRLLRTGYTF
v_gene: TRBV20-1; j_gene: TRBJ2-7; abundance: NA; d_gene: TRBD2; CDR3nt: TGCAGTGCTAGGCCAGCCGGGGGAGGGACTCAGACGGTTGACGAGCAGTACTTC; CDR3aa: CSARPAGGGTQTVDEQYF
v_gene: TRBV3-1; j_gene: TRBJ2-3; abundance: few; d_gene: TRBD2; CDR3nt: TGTGCCAGCAGCCAAGTAAGCGGGGGGTACACAGATACGCAGTATTTT; CDR3aa: CASSQVSGGYTDTQYF
v_gene: TRBV29-1; j_gene: TRBJ2-1; abundance: NA; d_gene: TRBD1; CDR3nt: TGCAGCGTTGAAGATGAGGGGGCCAACAATGAGCAGTTCTTC; CDR3aa: CSVEDEGANNEQFF
v_gene: TRBV7-8; j_gene: TRBJ1-5; abundance: NA; d_gene: NA; CDR3nt: TGTGCCAGCAATAGACGGCCGGAGGGCAATCAGCCCCAGCATTTT; CDR3aa: CASNRRPEGNQPQHF
v_gene: TRBV24-1; j_gene: TRBJ2-1; abundance: few; d_gene: TRBD2; CDR3nt: TGTGCCACCAGTGGTGCCGGGACTAGACTCAATGAGCAGTTCTTC; CDR3aa: CATSGAGTRLNEQFF
v_gene: TRBV7-9; j_gene: TRBJ2-1; abundance: NA; d_gene: NA; CDR3nt: TGTGCCAGCAGCAGCCTAGGAGCCCGGGCCAATGAGCAGTTCTTC; CDR3aa: CASSSLGARANEQFF
v_gene: TRBV12-3/TRBV12-4; j_gene: TRBJ2-4; abundance: NA; d_gene: NA; CDR3nt: TGTGCCAGCAGCCCGGGGCAGGGAGCCAAAAACATTCAGTACTTC; CDR3aa: CASSPGQGAKNIQYF
v_gene: TRBV4-1; j_gene: TRBJ2-1; abundance: NA; d_gene: TRBD2; CDR3nt: TGCGCCAGCAGCCAAGTCATACCTAGACTAGCGGAAAGCAATGAGCAGTTCTTC; CDR3aa: CASSQVIPRLAESNEQFF
v_gene: TRBV11-1; j_gene: TRBJ2-4; abundance: NA; d_gene: TRBD1; CDR3nt: TGTGCCAGCAGCTCGACAGGGAGCAAAAACATTCAGTACTTC; CDR3aa: CASSSTGSKNIQYF
v_gene: TRBV12-3/TRBV12-4; j_gene: TRBJ2-5; abundance: NA; d_gene: TRBD2; CDR3nt: TGTGCCAGCAGCCTCGGGACTAGCGGGAGGTATAAAGAGACCCAGTACTTC; CDR3aa: CASSLGTSGRYKETQYF
v_gene: TRBV29-1; j_gene: TRBJ2-4; abundance: NA; d_gene: NA; CDR3nt: TGCAGCGTTTCTGGTCTTGAAAACATTCAGTACTTC; CDR3aa: CSVSGLENIQYF
v_gene: TRBV7-2; j_gene: TRBJ2-5; abundance: NA; d_gene: NA; CDR3nt: TGTGCCAGCAGCCTAATAGGCGCGGGATCCCCCCTCCCGGAGACCCAGTACTTC; CDR3aa: CASSLIGAGSPLPETQYF
v_gene: TRBV3-1; j_gene: TRBJ1-1; abundance: NA; d_gene: TRBD1; CDR3nt: TGTGCCAGCAGCCAACGGGACAGGGACACTGAAGCTTTCTTT; CDR3aa: CASSQRDRDTEAFF
v_gene: TRBV6-5; j_gene: TRBJ2-7; abundance: NA; d_gene: NA; CDR3nt: TGTGCCAGCAACCGTAGCCCGAGCTCCTACGAGCAGTACTTC; CDR3aa: CASNRSPSSYEQYF
v_gene: TRBV20-1; j_gene: TRBJ2-1; abundance: NA; d_gene: NA; CDR3nt: TGCAGTGCTAGAGGGTCGCGGCAAAGCTCCTACAATGAGCAGTTCTTC; CDR3aa: CSARGSRQSSYNEQFF
v_gene: TRBV20-1; j_gene: TRBJ2-3; abundance: NA; d_gene: TRBD2; CDR3nt: TGCAGCCCTATTGGTTGGGGACTAGGCACAGATACGCAGTATTTT; CDR3aa: CSPIGWGLGTDTQYF
v_gene: TRBV5-1; j_gene: TRBJ2-4; abundance: NA; d_gene: TRBD1; CDR3nt: TGCGCCAGCAGCTCCACCAAGTTTAGAGGGGGCGCGAAAAACGTTCAGTACTTC; CDR3aa: CASSSTKFRGGAKNVQYF
v_gene: TRBV4-3; j_gene: TRBJ2-3; abundance: NA; d_gene: NA; CDR3nt: TGCGCCAGCAGCCAAGATCGGGAGCCAGATACGCAGTATTTT; CDR3aa: CASSQDREPDTQYF
v_gene: TRBV20-1; j_gene: TRBJ2-3; abundance: NA; d_gene: NA; CDR3nt: TGCAGTGCTAGCAGGGCCGTCGGCTTACCCCCCTTTTTAACGCAGTATTTT; CDR3aa: CSASRAVGLPPFLTQYF
v_gene: TRBV30; j_gene: TRBJ1-2; abundance: few; d_gene: TRBD1; CDR3nt: TGTGCCTGGGGTCGACAGGGAGGGGGCTACACCTTC; CDR3aa: CAWGRQGGGYTF
v_gene: TRBV13; j_gene: TRBJ1-1; abundance: NA; d_gene: NA; CDR3nt: TGTGCCAGCAGCTTAGCCGGGCTCCCCTCGGGAAGAACTGAAGCTTTCTTT; CDR3aa: CASSLAGLPSGRTEAFF
v_gene: TRBV7-9; j_gene: TRBJ2-3; abundance: NA; d_gene: NA; CDR3nt: TGTGCCAGCAGCTTTTTACTTCCAGATACGCAGTATTTT; CDR3aa: CASSFLLPDTQYF
v_gene: TRBV7-9; j_gene: TRBJ1-4; abundance: NA; d_gene: NA; CDR3nt: TGTGCCAGCAGCTTCCGGCAGGGCACTAATGAAAAACTGTTTTTT; CDR3aa: CASSFRQGTNEKLFF
v_gene: TRBV20-1; j_gene: TRBJ2-5; abundance: NA; d_gene: TRBD2; CDR3nt: TGCAGTGCTACCCTGGGGGGGGGTGAAGAGACCCAGTACTTC; CDR3aa: CSATLGGGEETQYF
v_gene: TRBV2; j_gene: TRBJ2-7; abundance: few; d_gene: NA; CDR3nt: TGTGCCAGCAGTGTGGGGATTAGCGAGCAGTACTTC; CDR3aa: CASSVGISEQYF
v_gene: TRBV7-6; j_gene: TRBJ2-2; abundance: NA; d_gene: NA; CDR3nt: TGTGCCAGCAGCTCGAGGACGGCTACGAACACCGGGGAGCTGTTTTTT; CDR3aa: CASSSRTATNTGELFF
v_gene: TRBV27; j_gene: TRBJ2-5; abundance: many; d_gene: TRBD2; CDR3nt: TGTGCCAGCAGTTTTTCGGGGGGAGAGACCCAGTACTTC; CDR3aa: CASSFSGGETQYF
v_gene: TRBV12-3/TRBV12-4; j_gene: TRBJ2-1; abundance: once; d_gene: NA; CDR3nt: TGTGCCAGCAGTTTAGGTGCTAGATTCGGTGAGCAGTTCTTC; CDR3aa: CASSLGARFGEQFF
v_gene: TRBV2; j_gene: TRBJ2-3; abundance: NA; d_gene: TRBD2; CDR3nt: TGTGCCAGCACCCTAGGACTAGCGGGGGGCGACAGCACAGATACGCAGTATTTT; CDR3aa: CASTLGLAGGDSTDTQYF
v_gene: TRBV20-1; j_gene: TRBJ1-2; abundance: few; d_gene: NA; CDR3nt: TGCAGTGCCTCCAAGGCAGTTAGCTATGGCTACACCTTC; CDR3aa: CSASKAVSYGYTF
v_gene: TRBV5-1; j_gene: TRBJ2-1; abundance: NA; d_gene: TRBD2; CDR3nt: TGCGCCAGCAGCTTACTAGCGGGGGGGCTCGGTGAGCAGTTCTTC; CDR3aa: CASSLLAGGLGEQFF
v_gene: TRBV2; j_gene: TRBJ1-5; abundance: NA; d_gene: NA; CDR3nt: TGTGCCAGCAGGGACAGTTCCCCGCCCCAGCATTTT; CDR3aa: CASRDSSPPQHF